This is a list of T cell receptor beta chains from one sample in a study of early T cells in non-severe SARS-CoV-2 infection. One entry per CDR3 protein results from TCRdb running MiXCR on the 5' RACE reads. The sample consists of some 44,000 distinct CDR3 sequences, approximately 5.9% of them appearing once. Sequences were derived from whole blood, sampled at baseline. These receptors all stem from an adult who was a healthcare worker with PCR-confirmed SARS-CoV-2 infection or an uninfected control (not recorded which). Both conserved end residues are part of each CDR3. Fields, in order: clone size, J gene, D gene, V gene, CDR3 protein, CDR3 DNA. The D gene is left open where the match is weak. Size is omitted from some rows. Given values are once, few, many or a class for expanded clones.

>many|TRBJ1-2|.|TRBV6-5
CASSPYSAGYGYTF
TGTGCCAGCAGTCCCTACAGTGCTGGGTATGGCTACACCTTC
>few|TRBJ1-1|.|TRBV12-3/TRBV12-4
CASTHIGGRGDTEAFF
TGTGCCAGCACCCACATCGGGGGGCGAGGGGACACTGAAGCTTTCTTT
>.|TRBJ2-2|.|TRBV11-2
CASSHPTGDTGELFF
TGTGCCAGCAGCCATCCCACCGGGGACACCGGGGAGCTGTTTTTT
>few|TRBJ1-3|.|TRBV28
CASSFPTGVGNTIYF
TGTGCCAGCAGTTTCCCGACTGGTGTTGGAAACACCATATATTTT
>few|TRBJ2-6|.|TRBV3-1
CASSQVASGANVLTF
TGTGCCAGCAGCCAAGTTGCCTCTGGGGCCAACGTCCTGACTTTC
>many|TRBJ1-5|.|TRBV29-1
CSVQTRGGNQPQHF
TGCAGCGTCCAAACCAGGGGCGGCAATCAGCCCCAGCATTTT
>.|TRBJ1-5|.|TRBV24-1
CATSDANQPQHF
TGTGCCACCAGTGATGCTAATCAGCCCCAGCATTTT
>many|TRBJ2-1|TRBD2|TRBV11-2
CASSLVRPSGYYNEQFF
TGTGCCAGCAGCTTAGTGAGGCCTAGCGGGTACTACAATGAGCAGTTCTTC
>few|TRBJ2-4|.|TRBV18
CASSPKAPQNIQYF
TGTGCCAGCTCACCGAAGGCACCTCAAAACATTCAGTACTTC
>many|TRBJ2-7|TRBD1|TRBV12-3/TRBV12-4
CASSGDSFNYEQYF
TGTGCCAGCAGCGGGGACAGTTTCAACTACGAGCAGTACTTC
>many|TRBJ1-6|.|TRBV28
CASVGRINSPLHF
TGTGCCAGCGTGGGGCGGATTAATTCACCCCTCCACTTT
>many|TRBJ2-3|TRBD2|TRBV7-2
CASSLKSGGYTDTQYF
TGTGCCAGCAGCTTAAAAAGCGGGGGGTACACAGATACGCAGTATTTT
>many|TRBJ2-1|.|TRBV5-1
CASSLGTASSYNEQFF
TGCGCCAGCAGCTTAGGGACGGCTAGCTCCTACAATGAGCAGTTCTTC
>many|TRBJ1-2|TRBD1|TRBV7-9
CASSLLDRDYGYTF
TGTGCCAGCAGCTTGTTAGACAGGGACTATGGCTACACCTTC
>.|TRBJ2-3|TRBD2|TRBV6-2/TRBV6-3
CASSYVTSGGKDTQYF
TGTGCCAGCAGTTACGTAACTAGCGGGGGGAAGGATACGCAGTATTTT
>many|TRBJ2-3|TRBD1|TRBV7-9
CASSSTGDTDTQYF
TGTGCCAGCAGCTCGACAGGGGACACAGATACGCAGTATTTT
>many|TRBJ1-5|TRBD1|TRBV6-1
CASSGLDRGSNQPQHF
TGTGCCAGCAGTGGATTGGACAGGGGAAGCAATCAGCCCCAGCATTTT
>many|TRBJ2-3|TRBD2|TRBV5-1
CASSQGLAGSTDTQYF
TGCGCCAGCAGCCAGGGACTAGCGGGAAGCACAGATACGCAGTATTTT
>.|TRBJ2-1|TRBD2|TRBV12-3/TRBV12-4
CASSRLAGTTYNEQFF
TGTGCCAGCAGCCGACTAGCGGGGACCACCTACAATGAGCAGTTCTTC
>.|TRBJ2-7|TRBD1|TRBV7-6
CASRQGGYEQYF
TGTGCCAGCAGACAGGGGGGCTACGAGCAGTACTTC
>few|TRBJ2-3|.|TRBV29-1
CSVEDLEEDTQYF
TGCAGCGTTGAAGATCTAGAGGAAGATACGCAGTATTTT
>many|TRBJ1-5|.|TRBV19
CASARGGSNQPQHF
TGTGCCAGTGCCCGCGGTGGTAGCAATCAGCCCCAGCATTTT
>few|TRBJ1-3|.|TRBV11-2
CASSLQGPGNTIYF
TGTGCCAGCAGCTTACAGGGGCCTGGAAACACCATATATTTT
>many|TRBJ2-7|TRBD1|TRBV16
CASSQLGGDRVYEQYF
TGTGCCAGCAGCCAATTAGGTGGGGACAGGGTCTACGAGCAGTACTTC
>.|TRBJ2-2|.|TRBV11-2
CASSLMGGNTGELFF
TGTGCCAGCAGCTTAATGGGGGGAAACACCGGGGAGCTGTTTTTT
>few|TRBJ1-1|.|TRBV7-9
CASSWSTRATEAFF
TGTGCCAGCAGCTGGAGTACCAGGGCCACTGAAGCTTTCTTT
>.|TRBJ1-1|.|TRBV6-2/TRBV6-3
CASSSGRYSEAFF
TGTGCCAGCAGCTCCGGGAGGTACTCTGAAGCTTTCTTT
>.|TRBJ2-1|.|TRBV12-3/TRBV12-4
CASSLGGIYNEQFF
TGTGCCAGCAGTTTAGGGGGCATCTACAATGAGCAGTTCTTC
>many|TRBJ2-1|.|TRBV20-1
CSARVSGSSYNEQFF
TGCAGTGCTAGAGTTAGCGGTAGCTCCTACAATGAGCAGTTCTTC
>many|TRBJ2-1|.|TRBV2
CASSVYGGEQFF
TGTGCCAGCAGTGTTTATGGGGGCGAGCAGTTCTTC
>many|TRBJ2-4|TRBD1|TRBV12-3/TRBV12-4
CASSGTGGAAKNIQYF
TGTGCCAGCAGCGGAACAGGGGGCGCGGCCAAAAACATTCAGTACTTC
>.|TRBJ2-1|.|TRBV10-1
CARLQARSYNEQFF
TGCGCCAGGCTACAGGCGAGATCCTACAATGAGCAGTTCTTC
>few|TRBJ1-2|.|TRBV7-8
CASSPDSGYGYTF
TGTGCCAGCAGCCCGGACAGCGGCTATGGCTACACCTTC
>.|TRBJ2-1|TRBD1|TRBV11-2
CASSLRLTDRVYNEQFF
TGTGCCAGCAGCTTACGCCTGACGGACAGGGTTTACAATGAGCAGTTCTTC
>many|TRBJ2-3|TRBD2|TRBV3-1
CASSQSGGITDTQYF
TGTGCCAGCAGCCAAAGCGGGGGGATCACAGATACGCAGTATTTT
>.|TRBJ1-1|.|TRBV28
CASRTSRTRLTEAFF
TGTGCCAGCAGAACCTCCCGGACACGGCTCACTGAAGCTTTCTTT
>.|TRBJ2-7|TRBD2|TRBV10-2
CASRVAGEYEQYF
TGCGCCAGCAGAGTAGCGGGGGAGTACGAGCAGTACTTC
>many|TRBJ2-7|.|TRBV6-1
CATSTRSTYEQYF
TGTGCCACCTCGACTAGATCTACCTACGAGCAGTACTTC
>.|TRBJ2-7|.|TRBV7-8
CASSQGGDEQYF
TGTGCCAGCAGCCAGGGGGGGGACGAGCAGTACTTC
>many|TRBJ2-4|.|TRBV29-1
CSVAGVAKNIQYF
TGCAGCGTTGCAGGGGTGGCCAAAAACATTCAGTACTTC
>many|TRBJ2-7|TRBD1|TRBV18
CASSPQGAWEQYF
TGTGCCAGCTCACCCCAGGGGGCGTGGGAGCAGTACTTC
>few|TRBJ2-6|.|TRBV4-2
CASSQESSGANVLTF
TGTGCCAGCAGCCAAGAAAGTTCTGGGGCCAACGTCCTGACTTTC
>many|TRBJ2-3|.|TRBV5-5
CASTMDTDTQYF
TGTGCCAGCACCATGGATACAGATACGCAGTATTTT
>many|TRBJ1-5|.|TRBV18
CASSPSTGNNQPQHF
TGTGCCAGCTCACCGTCTACAGGGAACAATCAGCCCCAGCATTTT
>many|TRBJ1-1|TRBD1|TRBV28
CASSLRRTGNTEAFF
TGTGCCAGCAGTTTACGCAGGACAGGGAACACTGAAGCTTTCTTT